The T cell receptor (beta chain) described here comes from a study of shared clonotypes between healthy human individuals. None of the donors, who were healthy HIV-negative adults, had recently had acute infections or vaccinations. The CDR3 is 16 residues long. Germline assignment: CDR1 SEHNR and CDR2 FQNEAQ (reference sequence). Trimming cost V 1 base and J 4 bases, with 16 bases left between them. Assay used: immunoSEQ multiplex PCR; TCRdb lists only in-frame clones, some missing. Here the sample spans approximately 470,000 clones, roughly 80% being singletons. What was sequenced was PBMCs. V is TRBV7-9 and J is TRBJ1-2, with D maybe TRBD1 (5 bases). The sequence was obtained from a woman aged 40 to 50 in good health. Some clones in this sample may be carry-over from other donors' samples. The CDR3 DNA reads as TGTGCCAGCAGCTTAGGCCTGGGACTGGGGGTCTATGGCTACACCTTC. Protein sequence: CASSLGLGLGVYGYTF.